This passage covers 23 T cell receptor beta chains from one sample sequenced in a study of blood T cell repertoires in COVID-19. The table came from immunoSEQ multiplex PCR; TCRdb's copy has only in-frame clones and leaves some out. Of 200,000 or so clones in the sample, more than 70% were seen once. What was sequenced was peripheral blood. These receptors were collected from a man aged 50-60 years with COVID-19, enrolled during active disease.

The rearrangement links TRBV5-1 to TRBJ2-5; 12 bases line up with TRBD2. J gave up 5 bases and V 2 bases, and 10 bases lay outside the gene matches. Germline CDR1 reads SGHRS; CDR2 reads YFSETQ. This CDR3 is built from 17 residues. The CDR3 sequence is CASSLETSGGIGETQYF. The CDR3 DNA reads as TGCGCCAGCAGCTTAGAAACTAGCGGGGGGATCGGGGAGACCCAGTACTTC.

The chain combines TRBV7-6 with TRBJ2-3; D not resolved. V was clipped by 0 bases and J by 0 bases, with 10 bases between them. The germline V gene has CDR1 SGHVS and CDR2 FNYEAQ. The CDR3 loop spans 16 amino acids. CDR3 in DNA: TGTGCCAGCAGCTTAGCGGCTAGACCAAGCACAGATACGCAGTATTTT. Its translation is CASSLAARPSTDTQYF.

This chain connects TRBV18 to TRBJ2-3, with 9 bases that match TRBD1. CDR1 and CDR2 (germline): KGHSH, LQKENI. The CDR3 spans 16 residues. Losses at the gene ends were 3 bases for V and 0 bases for J; bases not matched to a gene: 4. CDR3 protein: CASSPGDRASTDTQYF. CDR3 DNA: TGTGCCAGCTCACCGGGGGACAGGGCTAGCACAGATACGCAGTATTTT.

This clone was detected once. The V and J genes are TRBV28 and TRBJ2-2; TRBD1 matches at 9 bases. Germline V gene lookup returns CDR1 MDHEN and CDR2 SYDVKM. The CDR3 has 16 residues. V was pared by 5 bases and J by 3 bases, with 7 bases of the junction left unmatched. The CDR3 is CASSPWGQGDTGELFF. The CDR3 region has the DNA TGTGCCAGCAGTCCATGGGGACAGGGCGACACCGGGGAGCTGTTTTTT.

CDR3 loop: CASSPEKRATKNIQYF. In nucleotides, the CDR3 is TGTGCCAGCAGCCCGGAAAAGCGGGCCACCAAAAACATTCAGTACTTC. The chain uses TRBV5-4 and TRBJ2-4; D perhaps matches TRBD2 (6 bases). The CDR3 consists of 16 residues. Germline assignment: CDR1 SGHNT and CDR2 YYREEE (reference sequence). Between the trimmed V and J ends, which lost 4 bases and 2 bases, there was a span of 16 bases. The full variable domain, rest sourced from reference TRBV5-4 and TRBJ2-4, is ETGVTQSPTHLIKTRGQQVTLRCSSQSGHNTVSWYQQALGQGPQFIFQYYREEENGRGNFPPRFSGLQFPNYSSELNVNALELDDSALYLCASSPEKRATKNIQYFGAGTRLSVL.

V and J are TRBV18 and TRBJ1-1, with D possibly TRBD1 on 6 matching bases. Trimming left V 2 bases short and J 7 bases short, with 14 bases between. The CDR3 is 14 amino acids. The germline gives CDR1 KGHSH, CDR2 LQKENI. The CDR3 DNA reads as TGTGCCAGCTCACCAGCTGTGTCCAGGGGTGAAGCTTTCTTT. Protein sequence: CASSPAVSRGEAFF. Drawing the rest from reference TRBV18 and TRBJ1-1, the complete variable domain is NAGVMQNPRHLVRRRGQEARLRCSPMKGHSHVYWYRQLPEEGLKFMVYLQKENIIDESGMPKERFSAEFPKEGPSILRIQQVVRGDSAAYFCASSPAVSRGEAFFGQGTRLTVV.

The gene calls are TRBV3-1 (or the pseudogene TRBV3-2) and TRBJ2-5; maybe TRBD2 (5 bases). Germline loops: CDR1 LGHDT, CDR2 YNNKEL (reference sequence). This CDR3 contains 14 residues. Deletions cut 3 bases from V and 2 bases from J, with 10 bases between. The CDR3 here is CASSHRSGQETQYF. Written as DNA, the CDR3 is TGTGCCAGCAGCCATAGGAGCGGACAAGAGACCCAGTACTTC.

The gene calls are TRBV5-4 and TRBJ2-5, with 7 positions matching TRBD1. The germline V gene has CDR1 SGHNT and CDR2 YYREEE (reference sequence). This CDR3 comprises 15 residues. V trimming: 0 bases; J trimming: 5 bases; junction bases outside the gene matches: 7. Here the CDR3 DNA reads TGTGCCAGCAGCTTGGGCAGTAGGGGGCAGGAGACCCAGTACTTC. Translating it yields CASSLGSRGQETQYF.

The V call is TRBV5-1, the J call TRBJ2-3; 10 bases fit TRBD1. V was clipped by 3 bases and J by 0 bases; unmatched bases: 4. The germline CDR1 and CDR2 sequences are SGHRS and YFSETQ. This CDR3 spans 16 amino acids. The CDR3 here is CASSSGTGVSTDTQYF. CDR3 DNA: TGCGCCAGCAGCTCCGGGACAGGGGTCAGCACAGATACGCAGTATTTT.

CDR3 sequence (DNA): TGTGCCAGCGGGGCACAGGGGTACGAGCAGTACTTC. Encoded protein: CASGAQGYEQYF. The gene calls are TRBV6-5 and TRBJ2-7, with 7 bases fitting TRBD1. The CDR3 runs to 12 residues. The germline V gene encodes CDR1 MNHEY and CDR2 SVGAGI. Unmatched junction bases numbered 5, after V lost 8 bases and J lost 4 bases.

This clone was seen a handful of times. V usage is TRBV18 and J usage is TRBJ1-6; 12 bases are shared with TRBD1. Germline lookup yields CDR1 KGHSH and CDR2 LQKENI. V shed 3 bases and J 5 bases; nucleotides not matched to a gene: 2. The CDR3 is made up of 16 amino acids. The CDR3 loop reads CASSPGQGADNSPLHF. CDR3 bases: TGTGCCAGCTCACCGGGACAGGGGGCCGATAATTCACCCCTCCACTTT.

The count of this clone is one. Other DNA sequences in this sample translate to the same CDR3. The V call is TRBV7-3, the J call TRBJ2-3; D is possibly TRBD2 (5 bases). The CDR3 has 13 amino acids. Germline CDR1 SGHTA, CDR2 FQGTGA. With 0 bases removed from V and 6 bases from J, the gap between germline ends came to 7 bases. The CDR3 DNA reads as TGTGCCAGCAGCTTAACTAGAGGGGATACGCAGTATTTT. This gives the protein CASSLTRGDTQYF. The variable domain in full, completed from reference TRBV7-3 and TRBJ2-3, reads GAGVSQTPSNKVTEKGKYVELRCDPISGHTALYWYRQSLGQGPEFLIYFQGTGAADDSGLPNDRFFAVRPEGSVSTLKIQRTERGDSAVYLCASSLTRGDTQYFGPGTRLTVL.

This chain links TRBV30 with TRBJ1-2, with 7 bases matching TRBD1. Germline CDR1 GTSNPN, CDR2 SVGIG (reference sequence). The CDR3 consists of 13 residues. J lost 3 bases, V lost 4 bases, and 5 bases had no gene match. The chain's CDR3 is CAWNRDSYYGYTF. In DNA form, the CDR3 reads TGTGCCTGGAATAGGGACAGCTACTATGGCTACACCTTC.

The chain carries TRBV30 and TRBJ1-2, with D possibly matching TRBD1 (6 bases). V lost 0 bases, J lost 3 bases, and 8 bases lay in between. The CDR3 contains 13 residues. CDR1 is GTSNPN and CDR2 is SVGIG in the germline V gene (reference sequence). In DNA, the CDR3 is TGTGCCTGGAGTGTAAACAGGGACTATGGCTACACCTTC. Protein sequence: CAWSVNRDYGYTF.

About this clone itself: At the DNA level, this CDR3 is encoded by other sequences in the same sample as well. CDR3 sequence reads: CASSSTGGNQPQHF. Written as DNA, the CDR3 is TGTGCCAGTAGTAGCACAGGGGGCAATCAGCCCCAGCATTTT. This sequence joins TRBV19 and TRBJ1-5, with 7 bases aligning to TRBD1. CDR1 and CDR2 (germline): LNHDA, SQIVND (reference sequence). Trimming removed 4 bases from V and 2 bases from J; junction bases left unmatched: 2. The CDR3 runs 14 residues.

The J gene is TRBJ2-1, the V gene TRBV7-3; TRBD2 matches at 12 bases. CDR1 is SGHTA, CDR2 FQGTGA, per germline. CDR3 size: 16 residues. With 4 bases clipped from V and 7 bases from J, the junction kept 8 bases outside the gene matches. The CDR3 loop is CASSSETSGRANEQFF. CDR3 DNA sequence: TGTGCCAGCAGCTCCGAGACTAGCGGGAGAGCGAATGAGCAGTTCTTC.

The sample holds a few counts of this clone. The V and J genes are TRBV10-3 and TRBJ1-5; 8 positions agree with TRBD1. This CDR3 is built from 16 residues. The V segment lost 0 bases and the J segment 6 bases; nucleotides outside the gene matches: 7. Germline V CDR1 and CDR2: ENHRY, SYGVKD. CDR3 sequence reads: CAISESQGANSQPQHF. The CDR3 DNA reads as TGTGCCATCAGTGAGTCGCAGGGGGCTAACTCTCAGCCCCAGCATTTT.

The rearrangement uses TRBV5-1 and TRBJ2-2; 15 nucleotides align to TRBD2. J gave up 7 bases and V 6 bases, and 7 bases lay outside the gene matches. The germline CDR1 and CDR2 sequences are SGHRS and YFSETQ. The CDR3 contains 16 residues. CDR3 DNA: TGCGCCAGCACCGTGGGACTAGCGGGAGGAAGCGGGGAGCTGTTTTTT. Protein sequence: CASTVGLAGGSGELFF.

This chain joins TRBV27 and TRBJ2-1; D may be TRBD1 (6 bases). Trimming left V 8 bases short and J 2 bases short, with 13 bases between. CDR3 size: 14 residues. Per the germline V gene, CDR1 is MNHEY and CDR2 is SMNVEV (reference sequence). Here the CDR3 DNA reads TGTGCCAGCTCGCCCCGGGACACCTACAATGAGCAGTTCTTC. Translated, it gives CASSPRDTYNEQFF.

The J gene is TRBJ2-7, the V gene TRBV29-1, with a weak D call TRBD2 (5 bases). Trimming pared 1 base from V and 5 bases from J, leaving 9 bases between. This CDR3 is 12 amino acids long. Germline V gene sequence: CDR1 SQVTM, CDR2 ANQGSEA. The CDR3 nucleotides read TGCAGCGTTGAAGCTCTAGCAGACGAGCAGTACTTC. Amino acid sequence: CSVEALADEQYF.

This chain connects TRBV7-9 to TRBJ2-3; 8 nucleotides match TRBD1. With V trimmed by 2 bases and J by 3 bases, 7 bases remained unmatched. The CDR3 covers 16 residues. Per the germline V gene, CDR1 is SEHNR and CDR2 is FQNEAQ (reference sequence). The CDR3 nucleotides are TGTGCCAGCAGCTTACCCACAGGGGGTCGGACAGATACGCAGTATTTT. It codes for CASSLPTGGRTDTQYF.

The genes are TRBV6-1 and TRBJ1-2; 11 bases align to TRBD1. CDR3 length: 14 amino acids. CDR1 and CDR2 (germline): MNHNS, SASEGT. Trimming removed 0 bases from V and 7 bases from J; junction bases left unmatched: 1. The CDR3, as DNA: TGTGCCAGCAGTGAAGCTGGGACAGGGGGTGGCTACACCTTC. This gives the protein CASSEAGTGGGYTF.

This clone was found a few times. The rearrangement links TRBV6-1 to TRBJ1-5; no reliable D call. Trimming pared 3 bases from V and 9 bases from J, leaving 21 bases between. In germline, CDR1 is MNHNS, CDR2 SASEGT. The CDR3 covers 16 residues. The CDR3 DNA sequence: TGTGCCAGCAGTGATTCGGGGTTTGGCGGTAGATGGCCCCAGCATTTT. Its translation is CASSDSGFGGRWPQHF.